This T cell receptor beta chain was sequenced for a study of T cells in Graves' hyperthyroidism and ophthalmopathy. RNA transcripts yielded amplified TCR beta CDR3 regions. RT-PCR in the first round (using the HTBI primer set) targeted the TCR CDR3. Each CDR3 protein is one row after TCRdb ran MiXCR on the multiplex PCR reads. The table shows some 600,000 distinct CDR3 sequences, with about 14% occurring only once. This blood was taken when hyperthyroidism was first diagnosed, before any ophthalmopathy symptoms existed. General study findings and limits: Model predictions of ophthalmopathy came a median approximately 6 months before onset.

Details on this clonotype: Antigen specificity is unknown.

The germline V gene has CDR1 SGHTA and CDR2 FQGNSA. The CDR3 runs to 16 residues. V shed 8 bases and J 2 bases; nucleotides not matched to a gene: 12. The rearrangement uses TRBV7-2 and TRBJ2-5, with 9 bases aligning to TRBD2. The source of this sequence is a woman aged 25 to 45 with Graves' hyperthyroidism that later progressed to Graves' ophthalmopathy. The sequenced material came from blood. CDR3 in amino acids: CASWNGASGTQETQYF. CDR3 nucleotide sequence: TGTGCCAGCTGGAATGGGGCTAGCGGGACTCAAGAGACCCAGTACTTC.